A selection of T cell receptor beta chains follows, all from one sample in a study of T-cell reconstitution after alpha-beta-depleted transplantation in children. TCRdb fed the PCR reads into MiXCR, producing one record per CDR3 protein. The data hold roughly 500,000 distinct CDR3 sequences, with about 11% observed a single time. The sequencing here drew on PBMCs, taken before TCRalphabeta/CD19-depleted stem cell transplant. Receptors originate from a child aged 2 to 15 with inherited bone marrow failure, due to receive a stem cell transplant. CDR3s include the opening cysteine and the closing phenylalanine or tryptophan. The order of the fields is J gene, clone size, D gene, V gene, CDR3 protein, CDR3 DNA. A D gene is named only where the DNA matches it firmly. Clone size appears in some rows only: once, few, many, or a class for an expanded clone.

TRBJ2-2	many	TRBD2	TRBV30	CAWFAGTSDTGELFF	TGTGCCTGGTTTGCCGGGACTAGCGACACCGGGGAGCTGTTTTTT
TRBJ2-3	many	.	TRBV20-1	CSARDPNGLDTQYF	TGCAGTGCTAGAGATCCCAACGGCCTCGATACGCAGTATTTT
TRBJ2-7	.	TRBD2	TRBV28	CANSSLGLGLAGPYEQYF	TGTGCCAACAGCAGTTTAGGTCTTGGACTAGCGGGACCCTACGAGCAGTACTTC
TRBJ2-5	many	TRBD2	TRBV20-1	CSAQRGRVQETQYF	TGCAGTGCTCAGCGGGGAAGGGTTCAAGAGACCCAGTACTTC
TRBJ2-5	.	.	TRBV7-2	CASSLFPGGATQYF	TGTGCCAGCAGCTTATTTCCCGGAGGGGCGACCCAGTACTTC
TRBJ2-5	many	.	TRBV30	CAWSSLGGGFETQYF	TGTGCCTGGAGTTCACTAGGGGGAGGGTTTGAGACCCAGTACTTC
TRBJ2-1	many	.	TRBV3-1	CASSQDPLGRNEQFF	TGTGCCAGCAGCCAAGACCCTCTTGGGCGTAATGAGCAGTTCTTC
TRBJ1-5	many	.	TRBV28	CASNPPGAQPQHF	TGTGCCAGCAACCCCCCGGGGGCGCAGCCCCAGCATTTT
TRBJ2-2	few	TRBD2	TRBV25-1	CASGPVGGGNTGELFF	TGTGCCAGCGGCCCGGTGGGGGGGGGGAACACCGGGGAGCTGTTTTTT
TRBJ2-3	many	TRBD2	TRBV7-2	CASSSGLAGVGYTDTQYF	TGTGCCAGCAGCTCAGGACTAGCGGGAGTGGGTTACACAGATACGCAGTATTTT
TRBJ2-5	many	.	TRBV7-8	CASSLDVAGMKTQYF	TGTGCCAGCAGCTTAGACGTAGCAGGGATGAAGACCCAGTACTTC
TRBJ2-1	many	TRBD2	TRBV5-4	CASGTPLTRTSEYNEQFF	TGTGCCAGCGGAACCCCTCTTACAAGGACTAGCGAATACAATGAGCAGTTCTTC
TRBJ2-7	many	TRBD1	TRBV5-6	CASSASDRGRYEQYF	TGTGCCAGCAGCGCAAGCGACAGGGGGCGCTACGAGCAGTACTTC
TRBJ2-7	many	.	TRBV7-7	CASSPEAVGGEQYF	TGTGCCAGCAGTCCGGAGGCCGTCGGTGGCGAGCAGTACTTC
TRBJ2-1	few	.	TRBV12-3/TRBV12-4	CASSLLGELYEQFF	TGTGCCAGCAGTTTATTGGGGGAGCTCTATGAGCAGTTCTTC
TRBJ2-1	.	TRBD2	TRBV20-1	CSTGLAGLEQFF	TGCAGTACCGGACTAGCGGGACTTGAGCAGTTCTTC
TRBJ2-1	many	.	TRBV24-1	CATSDPRRRGSNEQFF	TGTGCCACCAGTGACCCCCGCCGGAGGGGCAGCAATGAGCAGTTCTTC
TRBJ2-5	few	.	TRBV29-1	CSVVGSRAGGETQYF	TGCAGCGTTGTAGGGTCTCGGGCAGGAGGAGAGACCCAGTACTTC
TRBJ1-6	many	.	TRBV4-3	CASSQGGSPLHF	TGCGCCAGCAGCCAAGGGGGTTCACCCCTCCACTTT
TRBJ2-7	many	.	TRBV5-1	CASSLGHPLLAVQYF	TGCGCCAGCAGCTTGGGACACCCTCTCTTAGCGGTGCAGTACTTC
TRBJ2-1	.	.	TRBV4-1	CASSQGAGIYNEQFF	TGCGCCAGCAGCCAAGGGGCGGGAATCTACAATGAGCAGTTCTTC
TRBJ2-1	.	.	TRBV20-1	CSAQADPWGNEQFF	TGCAGTGCCCAAGCGGATCCCTGGGGGAATGAGCAGTTCTTC
TRBJ1-4	many	.	TRBV28	CASSLSQSNEKLFF	TGTGCCAGCAGTTTATCCCAGAGTAATGAAAAACTGTTTTTT
TRBJ2-5	many	TRBD2	TRBV20-1	CSARLAGVETQYF	TGCAGTGCTAGACTAGCGGGAGTTGAGACCCAGTACTTC